This TCR beta chain was sequenced for a study of cytomegalovirus exposure and HLA in healthy donors. Overall study: The same platform used for the 500 to 850 first-cohort repertoires was also used for the 95 to 150 validation repertoires, as a later analysis reported.

On this clone: The antigen is not known.

Whole-study findings and limits: Cytomegalovirus status, reportedly, was diagnosed with high specificity and sensitivity by the classifier. Cytomegalovirus association was listed for about 160 TCR beta chains.

TCRdb keeps only in-frame clones here, not all; method: immunoSEQ multiplex PCR. The repertoire includes 75,000 to 100,000 clones, 96% of them detected once, and around 0.78% sits in the top ten. The donors were in the approximately 130-subject validation cohort; that cohort was separate from the roughly 730-subject first cohort. The clonotype was recovered from a man younger than 35 in good health and CMV-seronegative. The sequenced sample consisted of PBMCs.

CDR3 protein: CASKIAGGPGTDTQYF. CDR3 DNA sequence: TGCGCCAGCAAAATAGCGGGAGGGCCAGGCACAGATACGCAGTATTTT. The rearrangement joins TRBV5-1 to TRBJ2-3; 11 bases align to TRBD2. Trimming cost V 6 bases and J 1 base; bases outside gene matches: 7. The length of the CDR3 is 16 residues. Germline V lookup: CDR1 SGHRS, CDR2 YFSETQ. Full variable domain (outside the CDR3, taken from reference TRBV5-1 and TRBJ2-3): KAGVTQTPRYLIKTRGQQVTLSCSPISGHRSVSWYQQTPGQGLQFLFEYFSETQRNKGNFPGRFSGRQFSNSRSEMNVSTLELGDSALYLCASKIAGGPGTDTQYFGPGTRLTVL.